The entry that follows covers one TCR beta chain sequence. Stated treatment: randomized to nivolumab then ipilimumab (arm A) or the reverse (arm B). Patients had received no earlier DNA-damaging chemotherapy. Live CD3+CD8+ CD19− CD56− cells were sorted from PBMCs. After removal of 0 bases from V and 8 bases from J, the junction contained 4 bases not matched to a gene. Germline CDR1 SGDLS, CDR2 YYNGEE. The CDR3 runs 14 residues. This sample was included in a study of sequential checkpoint blockade in melanoma. Study as a whole: Randomization was 1:1 between first-line nivolumab→ipilimumab and ipilimumab→nivolumab.

The protocol was immunoSEQ multiplex PCR, while the TCRdb copy is restricted to in-frame clones and leaves out a portion. The sample lists about 22,000 clones, approximately 71% occurring once. The input for sequencing was CD8+ T cells sorted from blood (inferred from file names), taken from a patient given nivolumab and ipilimumab in sequence. This TCR was recovered from a human donor with melanoma. This sequence joins TRBV9 and TRBJ2-1; TRBD1 aligns across 8 bases. As DNA, the CDR3 is TGTGCCAGCAGCGTAGGTCCAGGGGGCTATGAGCAGTTCTTC. Amino acid sequence: CASSVGPGGYEQFF.